A selection of T cell receptor beta chains follows, all from one sample in a study of response to subunit inactivated influenza vaccine. TCRdb independently ran MiXCR on the RT-PCR reads; one entry per CDR3 protein. The table shows more than 500,000 distinct CDR3 sequences, with about 11% occurring only once. The data were also submitted as part of a second study, on T cells expressing NK-cell markers.

Sample: PBMCs from blood, taken on the day of vaccination. The receptor source for this set is a man in his fifties who received an inactivated influenza vaccine. The CDR3 runs from the conserved cysteine through the conserved F or W. A D gene is named only where the DNA matches it firmly. Size is stated for part of the rows, as once, few or many counts, or as a class when the clone is expanded.

j_call d_call v_call clone_size cdr3_length cdr3_aa cdr3_nt
TRBJ2-2 TRBD2 TRBV12-3/TRBV12-4 . 15 CASSASGSLHGELFF TGTGCCAGCAGCGCCAGCGGGAGCCTCCACGGGGAGCTGTTTTTT
TRBJ1-4 . TRBV28 few 16 CASSSPSTAPFGKLFF TGTGCCAGCAGTTCCCCCTCGACAGCCCCCTTTGGAAAACTGTTTTTT
TRBJ2-7 TRBD2 TRBV20-1 few 14 CSARTSGRPVEQYF TGCAGTGCGCGGACTAGCGGGAGGCCGGTTGAGCAGTACTTC
TRBJ2-5 . TRBV11-1 . 18 CASSPLRDGWERKRTQYF TGTGCCAGCAGCCCCCTCCGGGACGGATGGGAAAGAAAGCGGACCCAGTACTTC
TRBJ2-1 TRBD1 TRBV5-1 many 15 CASSLEGQNYNEQFF TGCGCCAGCAGCTTGGAGGGACAGAACTACAATGAGCAGTTCTTC
TRBJ2-3 TRBD2 TRBV28 few 17 CASSPMTSIFGTDTQYF TGTGCCAGCAGTCCGATGACTAGCATCTTCGGCACAGATACGCAGTATTTT
TRBJ1-3 . TRBV11-2 . 16 CASSLSEGNSGNTIYF TGTGCCAGCAGCTTATCGGAGGGAAACTCTGGAAACACCATATATTTT
TRBJ2-1 . TRBV12-3/TRBV12-4 few 16 CASSLRARGSRNEQFF TGTGCCAGCAGTTTACGCGCGAGGGGCAGTCGCAATGAGCAGTTCTTC
TRBJ1-2 . TRBV5-1 . 14 CASSPEGTSNGYTF TGCGCCAGCAGCCCCGAAGGGACTTCGAATGGCTACACCTTC
TRBJ2-1 . TRBV2 many 14 CASSTRSSYNEQFF TGTGCCAGCTCTACAAGGAGCTCCTACAATGAGCAGTTCTTC
TRBJ2-7 . TRBV5-1 . 11 CASRSDHEQYF TGCGCCAGCAGAAGTGACCACGAGCAGTACTTC
TRBJ2-1 TRBD2 TRBV5-1 few 17 CASRTGLAGDFPNEQFF TGCGCCAGCAGGACCGGACTAGCGGGAGATTTCCCCAATGAGCAGTTCTTC
TRBJ2-1 TRBD2 TRBV7-2 . 13 CASSLAGMNEQFF TGTGCCAGCAGCCTAGCGGGGATGAATGAGCAGTTCTTC
TRBJ2-4 . TRBV6-2/TRBV6-3 few 12 CASSYPQSPQYF TGTGCCAGCAGTTACCCGCAGTCACCTCAGTACTTC
TRBJ2-3 . TRBV20-1 . 16 CSAREFSPIGTDTQYF TGCAGTGCCAGAGAGTTTAGCCCTATCGGCACAGATACGCAGTATTTT
TRBJ2-5 TRBD1 TRBV3-1 . 16 CASSRRTGVSPAAQYF TGTGCCAGCAGCCGTAGGACAGGCGTCTCCCCGGCGGCCCAGTACTTC
TRBJ1-2 . TRBV4-3 few 14 CASSQDRLNYGYTF TGCGCCAGCAGCCAAGACAGGCTCAACTATGGCTACACCTTC
TRBJ2-2 TRBD2 TRBV6-4 few 15 CASSEQAGGTGELFF TGTGCCAGCAGTGAGCAAGCGGGAGGCACCGGGGAGCTGTTTTTT
TRBJ2-2 . TRBV15 few 16 CATSSKGLTNTGELFF TGTGCCACCAGCAGCAAGGGACTGACAAACACCGGGGAGCTGTTTTTT
TRBJ2-2 TRBD1 TRBV18 many 16 CASSPFDRGGTGELFF TGTGCCAGCTCACCATTCGACAGGGGAGGAACCGGGGAGCTGTTTTTT
TRBJ1-5 . TRBV27 . 15 CASSQGAASNQPQHF TGTGCCAGCAGCCAAGGGGCAGCCAGCAATCAGCCCCAGCATTTT
TRBJ2-7 TRBD1 TRBV20-1 few 13 CSLEGQLSYEQYF TGCAGTTTAGAGGGACAGCTCTCCTACGAGCAGTACTTC
TRBJ2-3 . TRBV7-2 few 14 CASSFMGAGDTQYF TGTGCCAGCAGCTTTATGGGGGCTGGAGATACGCAGTATTTT
TRBJ2-5 . TRBV30 few 13 CAWSVPGTKTQYF TGTGCCTGGAGTGTCCCGGGTACGAAGACCCAGTACTTC
TRBJ1-3 . TRBV12-3/TRBV12-4 few 13 CASRGGGGNTIYF TGTGCCAGCAGGGGCGGGGGGGGAAACACCATATATTTT
TRBJ1-5 TRBD1 TRBV4-3 few 14 CASSQTGENQPQHF TGCGCCAGCAGCCAAACAGGGGAAAATCAGCCCCAGCATTTT
TRBJ2-3 TRBD1 TRBV12-3/TRBV12-4 few 16 CASSPGTGAHTDTQYF TGTGCCAGCAGCCCTGGGACAGGGGCCCACACAGATACGCAGTATTTT
TRBJ2-3 . TRBV4-3 few 11 CASSQSDTQYF TGCGCCAGCAGCCAATCAGATACGCAGTATTTT
TRBJ2-7 TRBD1 TRBV9 few 14 CASSAPGQKSEQYF TGTGCCAGCAGCGCTCCGGGACAGAAATCCGAGCAGTACTTC